The clone carrying this T cell receptor (beta chain) was counted at least ten times. Its antigen is not known. TCRdb reprocessed the 5' RACE reads via MiXCR and lists one record per CDR3 protein. In the table there are about 160,000 distinct CDR3 sequences, around 7% of which are singletons. The CDR3 covers 18 residues. Trimming shortened V by 5 bases and J by 3 bases, and 25 bases separated the two germline ends. Germline values: CDR1 SGHTA, CDR2 FQGTGA. These data belong to a study of T cells after yellow fever vaccination. On the study more broadly: It was SMART-Seq v4 Ultra Low Input that prepared the fractions with low cell numbers. Study observations and caveats: Some clonotypes, a small share, were shared between CD4 and CD8 compartments.

The sequencing used CD4+ T cells sorted from PBMCs, collected around 5 days after the first yellow fever vaccination. The chain combines TRBV7-3 with TRBJ1-1; D possibly corresponds to TRBD1 (5 bases). This TCR was sampled from a man in his late teens or twenties who received the YFV17D yellow fever vaccine. CDR3 protein: CASSPRVGQGEGHTEAFF. In nucleotides, the CDR3 is TGTGCCAGCAGCCCCAGGGTAGGGCAGGGTGAGGGGCACACTGAAGCTTTCTTT.